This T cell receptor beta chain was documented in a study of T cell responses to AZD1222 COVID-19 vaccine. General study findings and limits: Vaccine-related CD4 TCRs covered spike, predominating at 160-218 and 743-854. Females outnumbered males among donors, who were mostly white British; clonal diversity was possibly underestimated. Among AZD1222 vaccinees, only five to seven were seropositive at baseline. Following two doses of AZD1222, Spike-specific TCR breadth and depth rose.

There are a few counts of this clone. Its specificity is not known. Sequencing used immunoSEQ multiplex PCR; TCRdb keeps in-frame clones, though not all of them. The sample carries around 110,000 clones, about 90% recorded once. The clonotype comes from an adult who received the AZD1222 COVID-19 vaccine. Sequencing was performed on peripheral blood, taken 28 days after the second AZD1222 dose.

The CDR3 sequence is CASSIDSAAAETQYF. The DNA for the CDR3 is TGTGCCAGTAGTATAGATTCCGCCGCGGCAGAGACCCAGTACTTC. This chain links TRBV19 with TRBJ2-5; D uncertain. CDR1 is LNHDA, CDR2 SQIVND, per germline (reference sequence). CDR3 length: 15 residues. V was pared by 0 bases and J by 4 bases, with 12 bases between.